One T cell receptor (beta chain) is described in this entry. The antigen is undetermined. Donors, without exception, were Caucasian adults residing in Nashville, Tennessee. The data originate from a study of shared clonotypes between healthy human individuals. Assay: immunoSEQ multiplex PCR; the TCRdb copy retains only in-frame clones and omits some. The table shows about 1.5 million clones, with 98% occurring only once. Study-wide findings and caveats: Clonotype sharing among donors likely depends on sequencing depth. Specimens sampled were limited to blood, with tissue repertoires likely differing. Larger richness was generally estimated for naive than memory subsets.

Germline-derived CDR1 and CDR2 are KGHSH and LQKENI. CDR3 length equals 14 residues. The ends were cut back, 6 bases at V and 0 bases at J, with 9 bases in the middle. Material for sequencing was naive CD4+ T cells sorted from blood. The subset here: CD45RA+ positively selected. The chain couples TRBV18 to TRBJ2-1; tentatively, D is TRBD2 (6 bases). This TCR was sampled from a man aged 25 to 40 in good health. The CDR3: CASSLSGSYNEQFF. For the CDR3, the DNA is TGTGCCAGCTCCCTTAGCGGCTCCTACAATGAGCAGTTCTTC.